Listed below are T cell receptor beta chains from one sample, sequenced in a study of cytomegalovirus exposure and HLA in healthy donors. Produced via immunoSEQ multiplex PCR; TCRdb's table is partial and in-frame only. The sample includes 85,000 to 120,000 clones, nearly 65% of them seen just once. Sequencing was carried out using PBMCs. Receptors originate from a human donor in good health. Both conserved end residues are part of each CDR3. A D gene is named only where the DNA matches it firmly. Clone size is shown for a subset of rows, as once, few, many or a class of expanded clone.

v_gene	len	d_gene	abundance	j_gene	CDR3aa	CDR3nt
TRBV10-1	16	TRBD2	.	TRBJ2-1	CASSEYRTSGYNEQFF	TGCGCCAGCAGTGAGTACCGGACTAGCGGTTACAATGAGCAGTTCTTC
TRBV30	13	TRBD1	.	TRBJ2-7	CAWSSGQGYEQYF	TGTGCCTGGAGTTCAGGACAGGGTTACGAGCAGTACTTC
TRBV30	11	.	.	TRBJ1-1	CAWRFVESAFF	TGTGCCTGGAGATTCGTGGAGTCGGCTTTCTTT
TRBV30	15	.	.	TRBJ2-7	CAWKGGRRDSYEQYF	TGTGCCTGGAAGGGGGGGAGAAGGGACTCCTACGAGCAGTACTTC
TRBV7-8	17	TRBD2	.	TRBJ2-7	CASSPNSGLAGGREQYF	TGTGCCAGCAGCCCTAACTCGGGACTAGCGGGAGGACGCGAGCAGTACTTC
TRBV2	17	TRBD2	.	TRBJ2-7	CASSPSGRVFGSYEQYF	TGTGCCAGCAGTCCTAGCGGGAGGGTATTTGGCTCCTACGAGCAGTACTTC
TRBV19	18	TRBD1	.	TRBJ2-2	CASSSQGARRVRTGELFF	TGTGCCAGTAGTAGTCAGGGGGCGCGTCGGGTGCGCACCGGGGAGCTGTTTTTT
TRBV5-1	14	.	.	TRBJ1-1	CASSRRGEGTEAFF	TGCGCCAGCAGCCGTAGAGGGGAGGGCACTGAAGCTTTCTTT
TRBV4-1	15	TRBD1	.	TRBJ2-7	CASSQVLDRDYEQYF	TGCGCCAGCAGCCAAGTTCTGGACAGGGACTACGAGCAGTACTTC
TRBV19	14	.	.	TRBJ1-5	CASSISDSNQPQHF	TGTGCCAGTAGTATAAGCGATAGCAATCAGCCCCAGCATTTT
TRBV7-2	17	TRBD1	.	TRBJ2-7	CASSSFLVGQRSYEQYF	TGTGCCAGCAGCTCTTTCTTGGTGGGACAGAGATCCTACGAGCAGTACTTC
TRBV4-1	16	.	.	TRBJ2-1	CASSQVSLGSRGEQFF	TGCGCCAGCAGCCAAGTGTCACTAGGCTCCAGAGGTGAGCAGTTCTTC
TRBV7-6	14	.	few	TRBJ2-7	CASSLGSGSYEQYF	TGTGCCAGCAGCTTAGGGAGCGGAAGCTACGAGCAGTACTTC
TRBV2	15	.	.	TRBJ1-5	CASSEEWASNQPQHF	TGTGCCAGCAGTGAAGAGTGGGCTAGCAATCAGCCCCAGCATTTT
TRBV19	14	.	.	TRBJ2-1	CASSIPGSYNEQFF	TGTGCCAGTAGCATCCCGGGGAGTTACAATGAGCAGTTCTTC
TRBV27	13	.	.	TRBJ1-2	CASSPQGVMGYTF	TGTGCCAGCAGTCCCCAGGGTGTCATGGGCTACACCTTC
TRBV4-1	14	TRBD1	.	TRBJ1-5	CASSLRQGNQPQHF	TGCGCCAGCAGCCTGAGACAGGGGAATCAGCCCCAGCATTTT
TRBV6-5	15	.	.	TRBJ2-6	CASSYTTGPSHVLTF	TGTGCCAGCAGTTACACCACAGGGCCCTCTCACGTCCTGACTTTC
TRBV5-4	14	.	.	TRBJ1-1	CASRNAGGQAEAFF	TGTGCCAGCAGAAACGCGGGGGGCCAAGCTGAAGCTTTCTTT
TRBV6-1	12	.	.	TRBJ2-2	CASGPFTGELFF	TGTGCCAGCGGGCCCTTCACCGGGGAGCTGTTTTTT
TRBV4-2	18	.	.	TRBJ2-1	CASSQVVSRLGIYNEQFF	TGTGCCAGCAGCCAAGTGGTATCCCGACTAGGCATCTACAATGAGCAGTTCTTC
TRBV18	16	.	few	TRBJ1-1	CASSPGHGVPNTEAFF	TGTGCCAGCTCCCCCGGTCATGGAGTTCCGAACACTGAAGCTTTCTTT
TRBV6-5	15	.	.	TRBJ2-7	CASSYGGLEAYEQYF	TGTGCCAGCAGTTACGGGGGGTTAGAGGCCTACGAGCAGTACTTC
TRBV29-1	14	TRBD1	.	TRBJ1-5	CSVLTGGPSEPQHF	TGCAGCGTCCTGACAGGGGGCCCATCGGAGCCCCAGCATTTT
TRBV11-3	12	.	few	TRBJ2-2	CASSPRTGELFF	TGTGCCAGCAGCCCTCGGACCGGGGAGCTGTTTTTT
TRBV7-6	14	.	.	TRBJ1-2	CASSPGQGSGGYTF	TGTGCCAGCAGCCCAGGGCAGGGGAGTGGTGGCTACACCTTC
TRBV7-6	11	.	.	TRBJ2-1	CASSSEGEQFF	TGTGCCAGCAGCTCAGAGGGTGAGCAGTTCTTC
TRBV7-9	14	TRBD1	few	TRBJ2-5	CASSRGQGQETQYF	TGTGCCAGCAGCCGGGGACAGGGGCAAGAGACCCAGTACTTC
TRBV30	13	.	.	TRBJ2-6	CAWSLQGANVLTF	TGTGCCTGGAGCCTACAGGGGGCCAACGTCCTGACTTTC
TRBV29-1	14	.	.	TRBJ2-7	CSVSEGGQFGEQYF	TGCAGCGTTTCTGAGGGGGGGCAATTTGGCGAGCAGTACTTC
TRBV11-2	16	TRBD2	.	TRBJ2-1	CASSLIRLAGGGEQFF	TGTGCCAGCAGCTTAATCCGACTAGCGGGAGGCGGTGAGCAGTTCTTC
TRBV6-6	15	TRBD1	.	TRBJ1-4	CATTFSTGGGEKLFF	TGTGCCACCACCTTTTCAACAGGGGGAGGTGAAAAACTGTTTTTT
TRBV19	16	TRBD1	.	TRBJ2-7	CASSTLPGQGGTEQYF	TGTGCCAGTAGTACCCTCCCGGGACAGGGAGGTACGGAGCAGTACTTC
TRBV7-3	17	TRBD2	.	TRBJ2-3	CASSQGTSGSTTDTQYF	TGTGCCAGCAGCCAAGGTACTAGCGGGAGTACCACAGATACGCAGTATTTT
TRBV2	16	.	.	TRBJ2-1	CASSQLAAGKYNEQFF	TGTGCCAGCAGTCAATTAGCGGCGGGTAAATACAATGAGCAGTTCTTC
TRBV5-1	14	.	.	TRBJ1-2	CASSLGRVAYGYTF	TGCGCCAGCAGCTTGGGGAGGGTCGCCTATGGCTACACCTTC
TRBV5-4	14	.	.	TRBJ2-7	CASSLSPGSYEQYF	TGTGCCAGCAGCTTATCCCCAGGGTCCTACGAGCAGTACTTC
TRBV6-1	14	TRBD2	.	TRBJ2-5	CASTMLAGLETQYF	TGTGCCAGCACGATGCTAGCGGGATTAGAGACCCAGTACTTC
TRBV7-6	14	.	few	TRBJ2-2	CASSLIPRTGELFF	TGTGCCAGCAGCTTAATACCTAGGACCGGGGAGCTGTTTTTT
TRBV5-4	13	.	.	TRBJ2-7	CASSGGGRYEQYF	TGTGCCAGCAGCGGGGGAGGACGATACGAGCAGTACTTC
TRBV10-1	15	.	few	TRBJ1-1	CASSESARRGTEAFF	TGCGCCAGCAGTGAGTCGGCCAGGCGGGGCACTGAAGCTTTCTTT
TRBV6-1	13	TRBD1	.	TRBJ1-5	CASTLDRYQPQHF	TGTGCCAGCACTCTGGACAGGTATCAGCCCCAGCATTTT
TRBV19	13	.	.	TRBJ1-1	CASSIGGNTEAFF	TGTGCCAGTAGTATAGGAGGGAACACTGAAGCTTTCTTT
TRBV5-1	16	.	few	TRBJ2-7	CASSLNPGTTSYEQYF	TGCGCCAGCAGCTTAAACCCGGGAACCACCTCCTACGAGCAGTACTTC